The 29 T cell receptor beta chains listed next were all sequenced from one sample in a study of CD8 T cells in ankylosing spondylitis (dated 2017 in TCRdb). Receptor libraries were prepared by 5' RACE. The listed sequencing device is Illumina HiSeq 2500. TCRdb applied fastp at Q25 and MiXCR to the public reads, then kept only in-frame beta chains. Duplicate CDR3 protein sequences are folded into a single record with the most common DNA and genes. Here the sample has around 150,000 distinct CDR3 sequences; more than 5.5% occur a single time. Over 10% of the sample goes to the ten largest clones. The sample taken for sequencing was blood, either unsorted or a sorted T cell fraction (not recorded which). Receptor source: a female donor with ankylosing spondylitis or in good health (not recorded which).

This rearrangement joins TRBV20-1 to TRBJ2-3; D is ambiguous. Trimming took off 0 bases at V and 6 bases at J, with 13 bases between the two ends. Germline V gene data show CDR1 as DFQATT and CDR2 as SNEGSKA (reference sequence). CDR3 length: 14 amino acids. CDR3 sequence: CSARDGGPADTQYF. The CDR3 DNA follows: TGCAGTGCTAGAGATGGCGGTCCCGCGGATACGCAGTATTTT.

The chain couples TRBV15 to TRBJ1-4; maybe TRBD1 (5 bases). Per germline, CDR1 LNHNV and CDR2 YYDKDF (reference sequence). V was clipped by 3 bases and J by 7 bases, with 12 bases between them. There are 14 residues in the CDR3. The CDR3 DNA reads as TGTGCCACCAGCAGGGGGGGGTTTGGTGAAAAACTGTTTTTT. It yields the protein CATSRGGFGEKLFF.

This clonotype was seen ten or more times. Here the CDR3 reads CASSSEGGTKNIQYF. The CDR3 DNA follows: TGTGCCAGCAGCTCGGAGGGGGGAACCAAAAACATTCAGTACTTC. The V call is TRBV7-3, the J call TRBJ2-4; either TRBD1 or TRBD2 may supply D (6 bases each). The V end was cut by 4 bases, the J end by 2 bases, with 12 bases between. Per germline, CDR1 SGHTA and CDR2 FQGTGA. The CDR3 is 15 amino acids.

As for this clonotype: This may come from a read error, since a much larger clone is one base off. The V gene is TRBV9, the J gene TRBJ2-1, with D perhaps matching TRBD2 (7 bases). This CDR3 spans 15 amino acids. The V gene's germline CDR1 is SGDLS and CDR2 YYNGEE. V lost 4 bases and J lost 7, with 18 bases in between. CDR3 coding DNA: TGTGCCAGCAGCCAAGGGGGGGTCCCTTCGAATGAGCAGTTCTTC. It encodes CASSQGGVPSNEQFF.

This chain uses TRBV4-1 with TRBJ1-1, with D unresolved. This CDR3 is built from 15 residues. Germline V gene lookup returns CDR1 MGHRA and CDR2 YSYEKL. Trimming cost V 1 base and J 0 bases, with 9 bases left between them. The CDR3 coding sequence is TGCGCCAGCAGCCAAGCACCGACAATGAACACTGAAGCTTTCTTT. The encoded protein is CASSQAPTMNTEAFF.

This clonotype was detected many times. The chain uses TRBV14 and TRBJ2-7; possible D gene TRBD2, 5 bases. The CDR3 runs 15 residues. Germline V gives CDR1 SGHDN, CDR2 FVKESK. Deletions cut 2 bases from V and 7 bases from J, with 18 bases between. The CDR3 DNA sequence: TGTGCCAGCAGCCAAAGTGGCGGGCGTCGGCGGGAGCAGTACTTC. It codes for CASSQSGGRRREQYF. The full variable domain, with the rest looked up from reference TRBV14 and TRBJ2-7, is EAGVTQFPSHSVIEKGQTVTLRCDPISGHDNLYWYRRVMGKEIKFLLHFVKESKQDESGMPNNRFLAERTGGTYSTLKVQPAELEDSGVYFCASSQSGGRRREQYFGPGTRLTVT.

Many counts were recorded for this clonotype. V usage is TRBV4-1 and J usage is TRBJ1-1; D is possibly TRBD1 (6 bases). Trimming removed 2 bases from V and 11 bases from J, with 18 bases in between. CDR1 and CDR2 (germline): MGHRA, YSYEKL. There are 14 residues in the CDR3. CDR3 in DNA: TGCGCCAGCAGCCAACATTGGGGGCGAGGGGATGCTTTCTTT. Its protein product is CASSQHWGRGDAFF.

In this sample, this clonotype turned up many times. The chain recombines TRBV12-3 or TRBV12-4 with TRBJ2-7; weak D call: TRBD1 (5 bases). The V gene lost 4 bases and the J gene lost 3 bases, with 13 bases spanning the gap. There are 14 residues in the CDR3. CDR3 nucleotide sequence: TGTGCCAGCAGTTCCGGGCAGGGATACTACGAGCAGTACTTC. Translating gives CASSSGQGYYEQYF.

This clonotype has a count of ten or more. V and J are TRBV12-3 or TRBV12-4 and TRBJ1-1; D may be TRBD1 (5 bases). V was shortened by 4 bases and J by 4 bases, with 10 bases between the two germline ends. This CDR3 is built from 13 residues. The CDR3, as DNA: TGTGCCAGCAGTTGGGGGTTGAGCACTGAAGCTTTCTTT. Its protein product is CASSWGLSTEAFF.

The chain's CDR3 is CASSLGGNRELFF. Here the CDR3 DNA reads TGTGCCAGCAGCTTAGGGGGGAACCGGGAGCTGTTTTTT. V is TRBV11-3 and J is TRBJ2-2, with D possibly being TRBD1 or TRBD2 (5 bases each). The CDR3 runs to 13 residues. With 1 base removed from V and 9 bases from J, the gap between germline ends came to 9 bases. Germline CDR1 reads SGHNT; CDR2 reads YENEEA. The full variable domain, with the rest looked up from reference TRBV11-3 and TRBJ2-2, is EAGVVQSPRYKIIEKKQPVAFWCNPISGHNTLYWYLQNLGQGPELLIRYENEEAVDDSQLPKDRFSAERLKGVDSTLKIQPAELGDSAVYLCASSLGGNRELFFGEGSRLTVL.

In its sample, this clonotype was seen many times. The chain has TRBV30 and TRBJ1-2; 10 bases fit TRBD1. The CDR3 totals 13 residues. Germline values: CDR1 GTSNPN, CDR2 SVGIG (reference sequence). The junction had 11 bases not matched to a gene; V was cut back by 8 bases and J by 8 bases. The CDR3, as DNA: TGTGCCGGAAGGACAGGGGGAATCGAGGGCTACACCTTC. This gives the protein CAGRTGGIEGYTF.

This clonotype was counted ten times or more. This chain joins TRBV11-2 and TRBJ2-1; 11 nucleotides agree with TRBD2. Germline CDR1 reads SGHAT; CDR2 reads FQNNGV. J was trimmed by 6 bases and V by 6 bases; bases with no gene match: 4. CDR3 size: 14 residues. The CDR3 nucleotides read TGTGCCAGCAGAAGTAGCGGGGGGGGCAATGAGCAGTTCTTC. It is translated as CASRSSGGGNEQFF. Full variable domain (missing parts from reference TRBV11-2 and TRBJ2-1): EAGVAQSPRYKIIEKRQSVAFWCNPISGHATLYWYQQILGQGPKLLIQFQNNGVVDDSQLPKDRFSAERLKGVDSTLKIQPAKLEDSAVYLCASRSSGGGNEQFFGPGTRLTVL.

Many counts were recorded for this clonotype. CDR3: CASSSRGAGELFF. CDR3 coding DNA: TGTGCCAGCAGCTCGCGCGGGGCCGGGGAGCTGTTTTTT. V usage is TRBV7-9 and J usage is TRBJ2-2; D is possibly TRBD2 (6 bases). Deletions cut 4 bases from V and 6 bases from J, with 9 bases between. Germline CDR1 SEHNR, CDR2 FQNEAQ (reference sequence). This CDR3 is built from 13 residues.

CDR3 in DNA: TGTGCCAGTAGTCCAACAGCCCTTCCCCGGGATATGAACACTGAAGCTTTCTTT. As protein: CASSPTALPRDMNTEAFF. The rearrangement uses TRBV19 and TRBJ1-1; D remains unclear. Germline CDR1 LNHDA, CDR2 SQIVND (reference sequence). This CDR3 has 18 residues. V was clipped by 5 bases and J by 0 bases, with 22 bases between them.

This clonotype was detected ten times or more. V is TRBV6-2 or TRBV6-3 and J is TRBJ2-7; 8 nucleotides match TRBD1. Germline trimming cut 4 bases from V and 3 bases from J; bases unmatched to any gene: 2. The germline gives CDR1 MNHEY, CDR2 SVGEGT. The CDR3 has 13 residues. Written as DNA, the CDR3 is TGTGCCAGCAGTTGGACAGGGAACTACGAGCAGTACTTC. Encoded protein: CASSWTGNYEQYF.

There are many counts of this clonotype. The genes are TRBV5-1 and TRBJ2-1, with D possibly called TRBD1 or TRBD2 (6 bases each). CDR1 and CDR2 from the germline V gene are SGHRS and YFSETQ. The CDR3 loop spans 14 amino acids. V lost 1 base and J lost 4, with 9 bases in between. The CDR3 loop is CASSLRGGYNEQFF. DNA of the CDR3: TGCGCCAGCAGCTTGCGAGGGGGGTACAATGAGCAGTTCTTC. The full variable domain, with the rest looked up from reference TRBV5-1 and TRBJ2-1, is KAGVTQTPRYLIKTRGQQVTLSCSPISGHRSVSWYQQTPGQGLQFLFEYFSETQRNKGNFPGRFSGRQFSNSRSEMNVSTLELGDSALYLCASSLRGGYNEQFFGPGTRLTVL.

This clonotype was counted at least ten times. The chain combines TRBV20-1 with TRBJ1-5; perhaps TRBD1 as D (6 bases). This CDR3 spans 18 amino acids. Germline V gene sequence: CDR1 DFQATT, CDR2 SNEGSKA (reference sequence). V was trimmed by 0 bases and J by 0 bases, leaving 18 bases between them. The DNA for the CDR3 is TGCAGTGCTAGAGATCGGGTTAGCAGGGGCCATAGCAATCAGCCCCAGCATTTT. Translating it yields CSARDRVSRGHSNQPQHF.

The rearrangement joins TRBV7-3 to TRBJ2-5, with TRBD1 matching 7 bases. V gave up 5 bases and J gave up 5 bases; unmatched junction bases: 5. This CDR3 comprises 13 residues. Germline assignment: CDR1 SGHTA and CDR2 FQGTGA. The CDR3 reads CASSNTGVETQYF. The CDR3 bases are TGTGCCAGCAGCAATACAGGGGTTGAGACCCAGTACTTC.

This clonotype appeared many times. V gene TRBV29-1 combines with J gene TRBJ2-5, with a tentative D call TRBD1 (6 bases). V lost 6 bases and J 2 bases, leaving 13 bases between the germline ends. CDR1 is SQVTM and CDR2 is ANQGSEA in the germline V gene. The CDR3 spans 13 residues. The CDR3 region has the DNA TGCAGCGTCGACCGTGGACAGCAAGAGACCCAGTACTTC. This gives the protein CSVDRGQQETQYF.

This clonotype was found many times. The chain recombines TRBV5-6 with TRBJ1-6, with a weak D call TRBD1 (5 bases). CDR3 length: 16 amino acids. V was cut by 2 bases and J by 6 bases, with 15 bases left in between. The germline CDR1 and CDR2 sequences are SGHDT and YYEEEE. In DNA, the CDR3 is TGTGCCAGCAGCTTTATCCCGACAGCACCTAATTCACCCCTCCACTTT. Translated: CASSFIPTAPNSPLHF.

This clonotype has at least ten counts. The rearrangement joins TRBV10-2 to TRBJ2-1; 9 nucleotides line up with TRBD2. CDR1 is WSHSY and CDR2 is SAAADI in the germline V gene. The CDR3 spans 14 residues. Germline trimming cut 4 bases from V and 4 bases from J; bases unmatched to any gene: 2. The CDR3 spells CASSVGLAYNEQFF. The CDR3 nucleotides are TGCGCCAGCAGTGTCGGACTAGCGTACAATGAGCAGTTCTTC.

The chain is built from TRBV4-2 and TRBJ1-1; 7 bases are a match to TRBD1. CDR1 is LGHNA and CDR2 is YNFKEQ in the germline V gene. J lost 0 bases, V lost 0 bases, and 7 bases had no gene match. The CDR3 covers 17 residues. CDR3 loop: CASSQEAGTAMNTEAFF. Written as DNA, the CDR3 is TGTGCCAGCAGCCAAGAAGCGGGGACAGCCATGAACACTGAAGCTTTCTTT.

This clonotype has ten or more counts. The CDR3 loop reads CASSSIMSAGTDTQYF. The CDR3 bases are TGTGCCAGCAGTTCAATTATGTCCGCAGGCACAGATACGCAGTATTTT. This chain connects TRBV12-3 or TRBV12-4 to TRBJ2-3; D is uncertain. V was shortened by 4 bases and J by 1 base, with 15 bases between the two germline ends. This CDR3 comprises 16 residues.

The table lists this clonotype with many counts. The chain uses TRBV3-1 and TRBJ1-1, with TRBD1 as a possible D gene (5 bases). The CDR3 is 14 amino acids. V lost 4 bases and J lost 1, with 10 bases in between. Germline CDR1 is LGHDT and CDR2 is YNNKEL (reference sequence). The CDR3 DNA is TGTGCCAGCAGCCCGGGACGTGCGAACACTGAAGCTTTCTTT. Translation gives CASSPGRANTEAFF.

In its sample, this clonotype was seen many times. The chain carries TRBV11-2 and TRBJ1-5; D is uncertain. Looked up from germline, CDR1 is SGHAT and CDR2 is FQNNGV. The CDR3 is made up of 13 amino acids. V gave up 2 bases and J gave up 8 bases, with 10 bases separating them. The CDR3 coding sequence is TGTGCCAGCAGCTTAAAGGGTCGCGAGCCCCAGCATTTT. Its translation is CASSLKGREPQHF. The complete variable domain, with remaining parts taken from reference TRBV11-2 and TRBJ1-5, reads EAGVAQSPRYKIIEKRQSVAFWCNPISGHATLYWYQQILGQGPKLLIQFQNNGVVDDSQLPKDRFSAERLKGVDSTLKIQPAKLEDSAVYLCASSLKGREPQHFGDGTRLSIL.

This clonotype was seen many times. The gene calls are TRBV20-1 and TRBJ1-1, with no clear D. V was cut by 0 bases and J by 6 bases, with 14 bases left in between. Germline V gene data show CDR1 as DFQATT and CDR2 as SNEGSKA (reference sequence). The CDR3 sequence is 14 residues long. As DNA, the CDR3 is TGCAGTGCTAGAGAGGCTCTTTTAGACCCTGAAGCTTTCTTT. Protein: CSAREALLDPEAFF.

The rearrangement joins TRBV7-9 to TRBJ2-1, with TRBD2 matching over 12 bases. The V gene end was trimmed by 8 bases and the J gene end by 8 bases; junction bases not matched to a gene: 13. Germline V gives CDR1 SEHNR, CDR2 FQNEAQ (reference sequence). This CDR3 contains 16 residues. The CDR3 protein is CASLGLAGSRAHEQFF. The CDR3 DNA is TGTGCCAGCTTAGGACTAGCGGGGTCCCGGGCCCATGAGCAGTTCTTC. Full variable domain (remainder filled in from reference TRBV7-9 and TRBJ2-1): DTGVSQNPRHKITKRGQNVTFRCDPISEHNRLYWYRQTLGQGPEFLTYFQNEAQLEKSRLLSDRFSAERPKGSFSTLEIQRTEQGDSAMYLCASLGLAGSRAHEQFFGPGTRLTVL.

On this clonotype: A much larger clone sits a single nucleotide away, making a read error possible. The gene calls are TRBV5-8 and TRBJ2-5; unclear D gene. From germline, CDR1 is SGHTS and CDR2 YDEGEE. The CDR3 contains 16 residues. Trimming shortened V by 3 bases and J by 3 bases, and 18 bases separated the two germline ends. The CDR3 DNA follows: TGTGCCAGCAGCTGGAGAGAGACCGGTCCTGAAGAGACCCAGTACTTC. Its protein is CASSWRETGPEETQYF. Together with reference TRBV5-8 and TRBJ2-5, the CDR3 gives the full variable domain: EAGVTQSPTHLIKTRGQQATLRCSPISGHTSVYWYQQALGLGLQFLLWYDEGEERNRGNFPPRFSGRQFPNYSSELNVNALELEDSALYLCASSWRETGPEETQYFGPGTRLLVL.

This clonotype has at least ten counts. V is TRBV19 and J is TRBJ2-7; 7 bases map to TRBD1. The CDR3 runs to 12 residues. Trimming cost V 6 bases and J 6 bases; bases outside gene matches: 5. Germline CDR1 LNHDA, CDR2 SQIVND (reference sequence). The CDR3 region has the DNA TGTGCCAGTAGCCAGGACAGGTTCGAGCAGTACTTC. It yields the protein CASSQDRFEQYF.